This T cell receptor (beta chain) was recovered during a study of blood T cell repertoires in COVID-19. Study summary: COVID-19 samples, acute and convalescent, were from the United States, Italy and Spain. T cells, B-cell-depleted T cells, or PBMCs provided the cDNA or gDNA that served as material.

In the original workflow: Estimates of nucleated cell counts were drawn from the amplification of reference gene primers. Measured with immunoSEQ multiplex PCR; TCRdb has only the in-frame clones, and not every one. V and J calls and clone size are as listed in that table; D and trimming were resolved from the DNA. The sample shows nearly 350,000 clones, around 90% of them seen only once. The CDR3 extends over 13 amino acids. Trimming shortened V by 3 bases and J by 6 bases, and 9 bases separated the two germline ends. Per germline, CDR1 KGHDR and CDR2 SFDVKD. The chain uses TRBV24-1 and TRBJ2-3; the D gene is possibly TRBD1 (6 bases). Material: peripheral blood. The clonotype was recovered from a woman aged 18-29 years who had recovered from COVID-19. CDR3 coding DNA: TGTGCCACCAGTGATCTACAGGGTGATACGCAGTATTTT. Translation gives CATSDLQGDTQYF.